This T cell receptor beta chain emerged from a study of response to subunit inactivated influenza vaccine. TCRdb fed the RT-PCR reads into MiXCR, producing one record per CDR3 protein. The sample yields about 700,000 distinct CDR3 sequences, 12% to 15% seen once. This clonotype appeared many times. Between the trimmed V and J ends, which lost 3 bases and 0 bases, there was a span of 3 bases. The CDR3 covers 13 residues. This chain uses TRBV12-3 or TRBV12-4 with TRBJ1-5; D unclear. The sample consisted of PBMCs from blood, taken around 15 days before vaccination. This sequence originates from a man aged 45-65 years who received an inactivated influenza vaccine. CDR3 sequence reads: CASSLNSNQPQHF. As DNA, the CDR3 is TGTGCCAGCAGTTTGAATAGCAATCAGCCCCAGCATTTT.